The text below deals with one T cell receptor (beta chain). The antigen is not known. Unique molecular identifiers were present in the TCR beta cDNA libraries. Out of roughly 0.85 to 10 million T cells, about 460,000 cDNA molecules were generated. TCRdb itself ran the PCR reads through MiXCR, one entry per CDR3 protein. The sample holds under 200,000 distinct CDR3 sequences; 35% to 40% are singletons and the top ten take 25% to 35%. The CDR3 totals 14 residues. Germline CDR1 reads SEHNR; CDR2 reads FQNEAQ (reference sequence). V shed 4 bases and J shed 8 bases, with 14 bases lying between them. This specimen comes from a study of post-analysis software for immune sequencing data. General study results and limits: Patients used about five TRBV segments, including TRBV5-6, TRBV5-1 and TRBV20-1, more often than controls. Strong same-batch co-clustering of samples appeared with F measure clustering.

The receptor's source is a girl aged 10 to 17 with multiple sclerosis. This specimen was blood, taken after autologous hematopoietic stem cell transplantation. This rearrangement joins TRBV7-9 to TRBJ1-4, with D perhaps matching TRBD1 (5 bases). The CDR3 spells CASSWEAGKEKLFF. In DNA form, the CDR3 reads TGTGCCAGCAGCTGGGAGGCAGGGAAAGAAAAACTGTTTTTT.